This TCR beta chain was obtained from a study of T cells after yellow fever vaccination. Findings and limits, study-wide: Overall, a small share of clonotypes was seen in both CD4 and CD8 compartments. Post-booster repertoires contained most primary-vaccination clones again (roughly 97% CD4, approximately 88% CD8). Secondary responses were weaker yet peaked faster, day 5 versus 15.

This clonotype was picked up many times. Its cognate antigen is unknown. 5'RACE template switching generated TCR cDNA, adding a universal primer site and UMIs. TCRdb reprocessed the 5' RACE reads with MiXCR, giving one entry per CDR3 protein. The sample has 450,000 to 600,000 distinct CDR3 sequences; roughly 13% are singletons. Between the trimmed V and J ends, which lost 3 bases and 5 bases, there was a span of 4 bases. This CDR3 is built from 11 residues. Per the germline V gene, CDR1 is MDHEN and CDR2 is SYDVKM. The V and J genes are TRBV28 and TRBJ1-1; D uncertain. The specimen comprised PBMCs, sampled on the day of the yellow fever booster vaccination. This TCR derives from a man aged 25 to 45 who received the YFV17D yellow fever vaccine. CDR3 region: CASSLRTEAFF. For the CDR3, the DNA is TGTGCCAGCAGTTTGAGGACTGAAGCTTTCTTT.